A selection of T cell receptor beta chains follows, all from one sample in a study of Ad26.COV2.S vaccination and SARS-CoV-2 variants. The protocol was immunoSEQ multiplex PCR, while the TCRdb copy is restricted to in-frame clones and leaves out a portion. The sample shows about 480,000 clones, approximately 90% of them seen only once. The sequencing here drew on peripheral blood, taken in a trial of Ad26.COV2.S vaccine versus placebo. These receptors all stem from a person between 18 and 59 years old who received the Ad26.COV2.S COVID-19 vaccine or a placebo. The CDR3 runs from the conserved cysteine through the conserved F or W. The D gene is left open where the match is weak. Some rows have no size entry. The others give once, few or many, or a class for an expanded clone.

cdr3_nt: TGCGCCAGCAGCCAAGAGGTAGACACTGAAGCTTTCTTT; cdr3_aa: CASSQEVDTEAFF; cdr3_length: 13; v_call: TRBV4-3; j_call: TRBJ1-1; clone_size: NA; d_call: NA
cdr3_nt: TGCGCCAGCAGCCCCCGGGCTAGGTTGGGGGCCGGGGAGCTGTTTTTT; cdr3_aa: CASSPRARLGAGELFF; cdr3_length: 16; v_call: TRBV4-3; j_call: TRBJ2-2; clone_size: NA; d_call: NA
cdr3_nt: TGTGCCAGCAGCCGAGGGGGGATCACCGGGGAGCTGTTTTTT; cdr3_aa: CASSRGGITGELFF; cdr3_length: 14; v_call: TRBV6-5; j_call: TRBJ2-2; clone_size: NA; d_call: NA
cdr3_nt: TGTGCCAGCAGCTTACGTTCCGGAATCTGGGAGCCCCAGCATTTT; cdr3_aa: CASSLRSGIWEPQHF; cdr3_length: 15; v_call: TRBV7-2; j_call: TRBJ1-5; clone_size: NA; d_call: NA
cdr3_nt: TGTGCCAGTAGTCTCCGACAAAGCACAGATACGCAGTATTTT; cdr3_aa: CASSLRQSTDTQYF; cdr3_length: 14; v_call: TRBV19; j_call: TRBJ2-3; clone_size: once; d_call: NA
cdr3_nt: NA; cdr3_aa: CASSTAVGAGAF; cdr3_length: 12; v_call: TRBV19; j_call: TRBJ1-2; clone_size: NA; d_call: NA
cdr3_nt: TGTGCCAGCAGCGTTGACAGGGGGCTACCTGAAGCTTTCTTT; cdr3_aa: CASSVDRGLPEAFF; cdr3_length: 14; v_call: TRBV6-5; j_call: TRBJ1-1; clone_size: NA; d_call: TRBD1
cdr3_nt: TGTGCCAGCAGCTTAGAGACAGGGTTGAACACTGAAGCTTTCTTT; cdr3_aa: CASSLETGLNTEAFF; cdr3_length: 15; v_call: TRBV5-5; j_call: TRBJ1-1; clone_size: once; d_call: TRBD1
cdr3_nt: TGTGCCAGCAGGGCGAGCTCCTATAATTCACCCCTCCACTTT; cdr3_aa: CASRASSYNSPLHF; cdr3_length: 14; v_call: TRBV27; j_call: TRBJ1-6; clone_size: NA; d_call: NA
cdr3_nt: TGTGCCAGTCTCGACAGGGGTTCGGGTGGCTACACCTTC; cdr3_aa: CASLDRGSGGYTF; cdr3_length: 13; v_call: TRBV28; j_call: TRBJ1-2; clone_size: NA; d_call: TRBD1
cdr3_nt: TGTGCCAGCAGTTTTCTCCGAGCTGAAAAACTGTTTTTT; cdr3_aa: CASSFLRAEKLFF; cdr3_length: 13; v_call: TRBV6-5; j_call: TRBJ1-4; clone_size: NA; d_call: NA
cdr3_nt: TGCGCCAGCAGCCTTACTAGCGGGTCCCATGAGCAGTTCTTC; cdr3_aa: CASSLTSGSHEQFF; cdr3_length: 14; v_call: TRBV5-1; j_call: TRBJ2-1; clone_size: NA; d_call: TRBD2
cdr3_nt: TGTGCCAGCAGCTTCTCTAGCGGATACAATGAGCAGTTCTTC; cdr3_aa: CASSFSSGYNEQFF; cdr3_length: 14; v_call: TRBV7-2; j_call: TRBJ2-1; clone_size: NA; d_call: TRBD2
cdr3_nt: TGTGCCAGTAGTAGCATCCTTCGTCTCGCCCGGGCCAGTTACACCGGGGAGCTGTTTTTT; cdr3_aa: CASSSILRLARASYTGELFF; cdr3_length: 20; v_call: TRBV19; j_call: TRBJ2-2; clone_size: few; d_call: NA
cdr3_nt: TGTGCCACCGCGTGGGGGGTTAACTACGAGCAGTACTTC; cdr3_aa: CATAWGVNYEQYF; cdr3_length: 13; v_call: TRBV19; j_call: TRBJ2-7; clone_size: NA; d_call: NA
cdr3_nt: TGTGCCTGGGGCAGGGCGACAGATACGCAGTATTTT; cdr3_aa: CAWGRATDTQYF; cdr3_length: 12; v_call: TRBV30; j_call: TRBJ2-3; clone_size: NA; d_call: NA
cdr3_nt: TGTGCCAGCAGTAGCAGGGGAGGCAATCAGCCCCAGCATTTT; cdr3_aa: CASSSRGGNQPQHF; cdr3_length: 14; v_call: TRBV6-2/TRBV6-3; j_call: TRBJ1-5; clone_size: NA; d_call: NA
cdr3_nt: TGTGCCAGCAGTTTATCCGGGAGGGCCTGGGATGAGCAGTTCTTC; cdr3_aa: CASSLSGRAWDEQFF; cdr3_length: 15; v_call: TRBV27; j_call: TRBJ2-1; clone_size: NA; d_call: TRBD2
cdr3_nt: TGTGCCAGCAGTTACGGCAGGCCCACAGATACGCAGTATTTT; cdr3_aa: CASSYGRPTDTQYF; cdr3_length: 14; v_call: TRBV6-5; j_call: TRBJ2-3; clone_size: NA; d_call: NA
cdr3_nt: TGTGCCAGCAGTTCACCCCCGATGGGACTAGCGCCCTACGAGCAGTACTTC; cdr3_aa: CASSSPPMGLAPYEQYF; cdr3_length: 17; v_call: TRBV5-4; j_call: TRBJ2-7; clone_size: NA; d_call: TRBD2
cdr3_nt: TGTGCCAGTAGTATTCGGGGACTAGCGGGAGGAGCAGATACGCAGTATTTT; cdr3_aa: CASSIRGLAGGADTQYF; cdr3_length: 17; v_call: TRBV19; j_call: TRBJ2-3; clone_size: NA; d_call: TRBD2
cdr3_nt: TGTGCCTGGAGTAAATACCAGACAGGGTTAGGCGTCTACGAGCAGTACTTC; cdr3_aa: CAWSKYQTGLGVYEQYF; cdr3_length: 17; v_call: TRBV30; j_call: TRBJ2-7; clone_size: NA; d_call: TRBD1
cdr3_nt: TGTGCCAGCAGTTACCCCACAGGGGGCATGAACACTGAAGCTTTCTTT; cdr3_aa: CASSYPTGGMNTEAFF; cdr3_length: 16; v_call: TRBV6-2/TRBV6-3; j_call: TRBJ1-1; clone_size: NA; d_call: TRBD1
cdr3_nt: TGTGCCAGCAGCCCCGGAGGGAACTACAATGAGCAGTTCTTC; cdr3_aa: CASSPGGNYNEQFF; cdr3_length: 14; v_call: TRBV7-2; j_call: TRBJ2-1; clone_size: NA; d_call: NA
cdr3_nt: TGCAGCGTTGAAGGGCTAGCGGAGACGAACACCGGGGAGCTGTTTTTT; cdr3_aa: CSVEGLAETNTGELFF; cdr3_length: 16; v_call: TRBV29-1; j_call: TRBJ2-2; clone_size: NA; d_call: TRBD2
cdr3_nt: TGTGCCAGCAGTGACCAGGAGACCACCGGGGAGCTGTTTTTT; cdr3_aa: CASSDQETTGELFF; cdr3_length: 14; v_call: TRBV2; j_call: TRBJ2-2; clone_size: once; d_call: NA
cdr3_nt: TGTGCCTGCCAGGCGGGGGGCTCCTATGGCTACACCTTC; cdr3_aa: CACQAGGSYGYTF; cdr3_length: 13; v_call: TRBV6-6; j_call: TRBJ1-2; clone_size: NA; d_call: NA
cdr3_nt: TGTGCCACCAGTCCTGGCGGGAGTGTGTCCTACAATGAGCAGTTCTTC; cdr3_aa: CATSPGGSVSYNEQFF; cdr3_length: 16; v_call: TRBV24-1; j_call: TRBJ2-1; clone_size: few; d_call: TRBD2
cdr3_nt: TGTGCCATCAGTGAGTCTGGGACAGGTAGACGGGAGCTGTTTTTT; cdr3_aa: CAISESGTGRRELFF; cdr3_length: 15; v_call: TRBV10-3; j_call: TRBJ2-2; clone_size: NA; d_call: TRBD1
cdr3_nt: TGTGCCAGCAGCTCAAGCGGGAGTGGATACAATGAGCAGTTCTTC; cdr3_aa: CASSSSGSGYNEQFF; cdr3_length: 15; v_call: TRBV9; j_call: TRBJ2-1; clone_size: NA; d_call: TRBD2
cdr3_nt: TGTGCCAGCAGCTTAGGGGGGACAGGGATGGGAAATCAGCCCCAGCATTTT; cdr3_aa: CASSLGGTGMGNQPQHF; cdr3_length: 17; v_call: TRBV7-9; j_call: TRBJ1-5; clone_size: few; d_call: TRBD1
cdr3_nt: TGTGCCACCAGCCTAGGCAGTATAACCCAAAACATTCAGTACTTC; cdr3_aa: CATSLGSITQNIQYF; cdr3_length: 15; v_call: TRBV15; j_call: TRBJ2-4; clone_size: NA; d_call: NA
cdr3_nt: TGTGCCAGCAGCGTAGTGGGAGGGGCGATCGCCGAGCAGTACTTC; cdr3_aa: CASSVVGGAIAEQYF; cdr3_length: 15; v_call: TRBV9; j_call: TRBJ2-7; clone_size: NA; d_call: TRBD2
cdr3_nt: TGCGCCAGCAGCTTGGTTCAGGGTGGCAATTCACCCCTCCACTTT; cdr3_aa: CASSLVQGGNSPLHF; cdr3_length: 15; v_call: TRBV5-1; j_call: TRBJ1-6; clone_size: NA; d_call: NA
cdr3_nt: TGTGCCAGTAGTATAAGGGATTCAGTTGAGCAGTTCTTC; cdr3_aa: CASSIRDSVEQFF; cdr3_length: 13; v_call: TRBV19; j_call: TRBJ2-1; clone_size: NA; d_call: NA
cdr3_nt: TGTGCCAGCAGTTACGCGGGCCGGTTTTCCTACGAGCAGTACTTC; cdr3_aa: CASSYAGRFSYEQYF; cdr3_length: 15; v_call: TRBV6-2/TRBV6-3; j_call: TRBJ2-7; clone_size: once; d_call: NA
cdr3_nt: TGTGCCAGCAGTCGCGCGGGGACCCACTATGGCTACACCTTC; cdr3_aa: CASSRAGTHYGYTF; cdr3_length: 14; v_call: TRBV6-2/TRBV6-3; j_call: TRBJ1-2; clone_size: NA; d_call: NA
cdr3_nt: TGTGCCAGCAGTCCGACGGTTGCCTACGAGCAGTACTTC; cdr3_aa: CASSPTVAYEQYF; cdr3_length: 13; v_call: TRBV6-5; j_call: TRBJ2-7; clone_size: NA; d_call: NA
cdr3_nt: TGTGCCAGCGCCAGCCACAGACTAGCCTCAGAGACCCAGTACTTC; cdr3_aa: CASASHRLASETQYF; cdr3_length: 15; v_call: TRBV5-8; j_call: TRBJ2-5; clone_size: once; d_call: TRBD2
cdr3_nt: TGTGCCAGCTCCATCGGTGTGGGAAGCAATCAGCCCCAGCATTTT; cdr3_aa: CASSIGVGSNQPQHF; cdr3_length: 15; v_call: TRBV18; j_call: TRBJ1-5; clone_size: NA; d_call: NA
cdr3_nt: TGCGCCAGCAGCCAACTGGGGGGGAACACTGAAGCTTTCTTT; cdr3_aa: CASSQLGGNTEAFF; cdr3_length: 14; v_call: TRBV4-3; j_call: TRBJ1-1; clone_size: once; d_call: NA
cdr3_nt: TGTGCCAGCAGCTCCCGGGGTGATGGCTACACCTTC; cdr3_aa: CASSSRGDGYTF; cdr3_length: 12; v_call: TRBV7-9; j_call: TRBJ1-2; clone_size: many; d_call: NA
cdr3_nt: TGTGCCAGTAGCACAGGGACAGCACAAGAGACCCAGTACTTC; cdr3_aa: CASSTGTAQETQYF; cdr3_length: 14; v_call: TRBV19; j_call: TRBJ2-5; clone_size: NA; d_call: TRBD1
cdr3_nt: TGTGCCAGCGGGGATTCACCCCTCCACTTT; cdr3_aa: CASGDSPLHF; cdr3_length: 10; v_call: TRBV7-9; j_call: TRBJ1-6; clone_size: few; d_call: NA
cdr3_nt: TGTGCCAGCAGTTACTGGGCGACGGGACAGGACATGAACACTGAAGCTTTCTTT; cdr3_aa: CASSYWATGQDMNTEAFF; cdr3_length: 18; v_call: TRBV6-2/TRBV6-3; j_call: TRBJ1-1; clone_size: few; d_call: TRBD1
cdr3_nt: TGTGCCAGCAGCTTAAATCAGCAGTTCGAGCAGTACTTC; cdr3_aa: CASSLNQQFEQYF; cdr3_length: 13; v_call: TRBV7-3; j_call: TRBJ2-7; clone_size: NA; d_call: NA
cdr3_nt: TGTGCCAGTAGTCCGCCGACCAGCGGATACACAGATACGCAGTATTTT; cdr3_aa: CASSPPTSGYTDTQYF; cdr3_length: 16; v_call: TRBV19; j_call: TRBJ2-3; clone_size: NA; d_call: NA
cdr3_nt: TGTGCCAGCAGCATCGACGGGGCGAGAGATACGCAGTATTTT; cdr3_aa: CASSIDGARDTQYF; cdr3_length: 14; v_call: TRBV7-2; j_call: TRBJ2-3; clone_size: NA; d_call: NA
cdr3_nt: TGTGCCAGCAGCTCACCCAGGGACAGGGGGAACGAGCAGTACTTC; cdr3_aa: CASSSPRDRGNEQYF; cdr3_length: 15; v_call: TRBV7-9; j_call: TRBJ2-7; clone_size: many; d_call: TRBD1
cdr3_nt: TGTGCCAGCACTGGGGGGAACTATGGCTACACCTTC; cdr3_aa: CASTGGNYGYTF; cdr3_length: 12; v_call: TRBV2; j_call: TRBJ1-2; clone_size: NA; d_call: NA
cdr3_nt: TGTGCCAGCAGCCCCGGGTGGGGTTGCCCCGGAGAGCAGTACTTC; cdr3_aa: CASSPGWGCPGEQYF; cdr3_length: 15; v_call: TRBV21-1; j_call: TRBJ2-7; clone_size: once; d_call: NA
cdr3_nt: TGTGCCAGCAGCGCAGGAGATACGTCTCGGGACAGGGTTTACTTC; cdr3_aa: CASSAGDTSRDRVYF; cdr3_length: 15; v_call: TRBV9; j_call: TRBJ2-7; clone_size: few; d_call: TRBD1
cdr3_nt: TGTGCCAGCAGAGCTGGACAGGTCAACACCGGGGAGCTGTTTTTT; cdr3_aa: CASRAGQVNTGELFF; cdr3_length: 15; v_call: TRBV6-5; j_call: TRBJ2-2; clone_size: NA; d_call: TRBD1
cdr3_nt: TGTGCCTGGAGTCACCCGACTAGCGGGAGTGGGGAGACCCAGTACTTC; cdr3_aa: CAWSHPTSGSGETQYF; cdr3_length: 16; v_call: TRBV30; j_call: TRBJ2-5; clone_size: NA; d_call: TRBD2
cdr3_nt: TGCGCCAGCAGCAGCAACACAGGGGGCTACGAGCAGTACTTC; cdr3_aa: CASSSNTGGYEQYF; cdr3_length: 14; v_call: TRBV5-1; j_call: TRBJ2-7; clone_size: NA; d_call: TRBD1